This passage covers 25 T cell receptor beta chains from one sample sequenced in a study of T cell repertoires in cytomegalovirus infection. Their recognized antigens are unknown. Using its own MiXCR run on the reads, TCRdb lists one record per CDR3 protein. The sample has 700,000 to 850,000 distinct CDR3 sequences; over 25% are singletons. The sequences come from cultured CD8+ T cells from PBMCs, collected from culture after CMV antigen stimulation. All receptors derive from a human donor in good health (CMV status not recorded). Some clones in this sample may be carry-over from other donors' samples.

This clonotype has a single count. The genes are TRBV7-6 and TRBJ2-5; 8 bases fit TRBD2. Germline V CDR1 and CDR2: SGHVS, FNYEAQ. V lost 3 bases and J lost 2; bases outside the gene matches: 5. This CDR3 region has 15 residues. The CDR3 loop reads CASSFGGGRQETQYF. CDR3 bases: TGTGCCAGCAGCTTTGGCGGGGGGAGACAAGAGACCCAGTACTTC.

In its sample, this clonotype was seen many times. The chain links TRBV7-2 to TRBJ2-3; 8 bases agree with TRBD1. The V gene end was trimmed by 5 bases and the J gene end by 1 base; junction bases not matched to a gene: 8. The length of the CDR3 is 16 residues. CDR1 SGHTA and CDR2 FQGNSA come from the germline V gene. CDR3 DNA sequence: TGTGCCAGCAGCCCAGACCCGGGACAGGGCACAGATACGCAGTATTTT. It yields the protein CASSPDPGQGTDTQYF.

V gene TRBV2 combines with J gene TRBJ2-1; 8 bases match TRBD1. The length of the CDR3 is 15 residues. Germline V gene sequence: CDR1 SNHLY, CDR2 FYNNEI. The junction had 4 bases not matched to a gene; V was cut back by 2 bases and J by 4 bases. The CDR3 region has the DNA TGTGCCAGCAGTGAAACAGGGGGTGATTACAATGAGCAGTTCTTC. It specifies CASSETGGDYNEQFF.

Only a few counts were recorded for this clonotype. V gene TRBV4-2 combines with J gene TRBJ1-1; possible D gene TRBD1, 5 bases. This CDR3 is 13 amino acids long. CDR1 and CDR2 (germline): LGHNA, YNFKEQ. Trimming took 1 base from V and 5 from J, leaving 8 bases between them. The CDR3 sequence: CASSQVGETEAFF. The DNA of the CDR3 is TGTGCCAGCAGCCAAGTAGGGGAAACTGAAGCTTTCTTT.

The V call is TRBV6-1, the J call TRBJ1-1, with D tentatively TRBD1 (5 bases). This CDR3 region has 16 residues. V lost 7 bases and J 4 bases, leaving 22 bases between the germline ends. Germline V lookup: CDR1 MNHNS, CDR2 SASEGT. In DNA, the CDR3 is TGTGCCAGCATGGAAATTCTAAGGGACGGGGTCACTGAAGCTTTCTTT. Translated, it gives CASMEILRDGVTEAFF.

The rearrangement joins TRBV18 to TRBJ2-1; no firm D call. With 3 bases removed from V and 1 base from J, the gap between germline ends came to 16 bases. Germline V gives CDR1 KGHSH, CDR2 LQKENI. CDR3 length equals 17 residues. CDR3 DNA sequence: TGTGCCAGCTCACCCCGTAGTAAGAATATTTCCTACAATGAGCAGTTCTTC. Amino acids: CASSPRSKNISYNEQFF. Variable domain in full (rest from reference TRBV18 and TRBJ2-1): NAGVMQNPRHLVRRRGQEARLRCSPMKGHSHVYWYRQLPEEGLKFMVYLQKENIIDESGMPKERFSAEFPKEGPSILRIQQVVRGDSAAYFCASSPRSKNISYNEQFFGPGTRLTVL.

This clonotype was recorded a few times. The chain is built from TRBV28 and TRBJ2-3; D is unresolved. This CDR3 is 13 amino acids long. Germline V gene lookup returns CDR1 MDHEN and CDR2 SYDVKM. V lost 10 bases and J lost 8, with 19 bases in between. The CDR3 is CATLGLDELTQYF. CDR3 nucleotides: TGTGCCACCCTCGGGCTAGACGAGCTTACGCAGTATTTT. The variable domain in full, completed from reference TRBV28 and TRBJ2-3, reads DVKVTQSSRYLVKRTGEKVFLECVQDMDHENMFWYRQDPGLGLRLIYFSYDVKMKEKGDIPEGYSVSREKKERFSLILESASTNQTSMYLCATLGLDELTQYFGPGTRLTVL.

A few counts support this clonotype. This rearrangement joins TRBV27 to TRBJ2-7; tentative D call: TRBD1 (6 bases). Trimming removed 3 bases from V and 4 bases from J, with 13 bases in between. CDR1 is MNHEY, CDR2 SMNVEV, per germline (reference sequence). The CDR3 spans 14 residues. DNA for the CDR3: TGTGCCAGCAGTTTGGGGGCCCACTCTTACGAGCAGTACTTC. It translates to CASSLGAHSYEQYF.

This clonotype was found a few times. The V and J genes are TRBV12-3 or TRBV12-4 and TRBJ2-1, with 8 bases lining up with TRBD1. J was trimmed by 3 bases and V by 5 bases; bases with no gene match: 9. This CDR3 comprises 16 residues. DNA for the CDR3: TGTGCCAGCAGTCCCCCATTGGACAGGGTCTACAATGAGCAGTTCTTC. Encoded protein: CASSPPLDRVYNEQFF.

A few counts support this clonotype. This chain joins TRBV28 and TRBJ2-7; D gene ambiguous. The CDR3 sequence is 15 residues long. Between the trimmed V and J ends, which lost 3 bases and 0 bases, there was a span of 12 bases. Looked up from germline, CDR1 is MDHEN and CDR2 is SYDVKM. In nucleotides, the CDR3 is TGTGCCAGCAGTTTGAACAGAATTCACTCCTACGAGCAGTACGTC. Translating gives CASSLNRIHSYEQYV.

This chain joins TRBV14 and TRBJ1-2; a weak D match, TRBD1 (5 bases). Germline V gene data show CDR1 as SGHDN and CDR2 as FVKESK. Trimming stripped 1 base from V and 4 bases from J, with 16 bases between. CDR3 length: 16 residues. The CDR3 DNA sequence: TGTGCCAGCAGCCAAGGGGACGAAGCCCAGGGCTATGGCTACACCTTC. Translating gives CASSQGDEAQGYGYTF.

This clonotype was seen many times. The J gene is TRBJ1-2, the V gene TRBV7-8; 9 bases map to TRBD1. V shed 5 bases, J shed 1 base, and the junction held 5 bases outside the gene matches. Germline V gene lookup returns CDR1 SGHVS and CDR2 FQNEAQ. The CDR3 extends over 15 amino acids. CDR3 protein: CASSGDRGVNYGYTF. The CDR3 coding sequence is TGTGCCAGCAGCGGTGACAGGGGGGTTAACTATGGCTACACCTTC. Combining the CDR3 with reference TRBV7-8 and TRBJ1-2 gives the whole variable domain GAGVSQSPRYKVAKRGQDVALRCDPISGHVSLFWYQQALGQGPEFLTYFQNEAQLDKSGLPSDRFFAERPEGSVSTLKIQRTQQEDSAVYLCASSGDRGVNYGYTFGSGTRLTVV.

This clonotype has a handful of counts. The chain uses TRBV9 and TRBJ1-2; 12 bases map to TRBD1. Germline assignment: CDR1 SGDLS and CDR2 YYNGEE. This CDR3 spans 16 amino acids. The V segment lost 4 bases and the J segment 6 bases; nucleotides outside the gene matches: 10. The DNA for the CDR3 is TGTGCCAGCAGCCCCTCGGGACAGGGGGCGCGTAATGGCTACACCTTC. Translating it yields CASSPSGQGARNGYTF. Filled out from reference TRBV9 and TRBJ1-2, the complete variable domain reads DSGVTQTPKHLITATGQRVTLRCSPRSGDLSVYWYQQSLDQGLQFLIQYYNGEERAKGNILERFSAQQFPDLHSELNLSSLELGDSALYFCASSPSGQGARNGYTFGSGTRLTVV.

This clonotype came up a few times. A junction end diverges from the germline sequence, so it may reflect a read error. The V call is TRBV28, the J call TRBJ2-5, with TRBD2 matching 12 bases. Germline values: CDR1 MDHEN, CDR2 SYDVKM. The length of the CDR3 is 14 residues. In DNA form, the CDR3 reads TGTGCCAGCAGTCCGGGGACTAGCGGGCAGGGGGGGAACTTC. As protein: CASSPGTSGQGGNF.

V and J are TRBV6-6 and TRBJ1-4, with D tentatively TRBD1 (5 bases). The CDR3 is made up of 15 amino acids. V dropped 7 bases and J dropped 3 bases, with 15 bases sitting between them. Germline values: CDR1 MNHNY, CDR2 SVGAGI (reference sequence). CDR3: CASTSEGYPNEKLFF. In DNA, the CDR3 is TGTGCCAGCACCTCCGAGGGGTACCCTAATGAAAAACTGTTTTTT.

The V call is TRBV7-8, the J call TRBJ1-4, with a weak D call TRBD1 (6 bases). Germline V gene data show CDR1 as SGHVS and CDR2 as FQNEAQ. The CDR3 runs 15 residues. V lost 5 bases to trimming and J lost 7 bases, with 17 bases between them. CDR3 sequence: CASSPSGGQGEKLFF. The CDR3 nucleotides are TGTGCCAGCAGCCCTAGCGGGGGACAAGGTGAAAAACTGTTTTTT.

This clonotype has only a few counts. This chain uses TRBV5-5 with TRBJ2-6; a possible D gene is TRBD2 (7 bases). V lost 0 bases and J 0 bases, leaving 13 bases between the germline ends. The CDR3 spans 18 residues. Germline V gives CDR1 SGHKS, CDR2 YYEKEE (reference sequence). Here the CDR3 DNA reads TGTGCCAGCAGCTTGGAGGGGGACTACCCCTCTGGGGCCAACGTCCTGACTTTC. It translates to CASSLEGDYPSGANVLTF.

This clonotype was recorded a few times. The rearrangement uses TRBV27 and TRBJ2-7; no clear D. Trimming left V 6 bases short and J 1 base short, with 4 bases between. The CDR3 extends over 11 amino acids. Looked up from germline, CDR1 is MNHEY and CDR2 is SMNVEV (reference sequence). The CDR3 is CASRQSYEQYF. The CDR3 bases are TGTGCCAGCAGACAGTCCTACGAGCAGTACTTC.

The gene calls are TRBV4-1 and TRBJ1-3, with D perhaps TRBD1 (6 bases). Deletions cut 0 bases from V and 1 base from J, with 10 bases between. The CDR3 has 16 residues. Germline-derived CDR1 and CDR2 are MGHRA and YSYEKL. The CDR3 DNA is TGCGCCAGCAGCCAAGAAAATAGGGGGTCTGGAAACACCATATATTTT. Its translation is CASSQENRGSGNTIYF.

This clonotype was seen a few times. The CDR3 is CASSTGTGGRYNEQFF. Here the CDR3 DNA reads TGTGCCAGTAGTACGGGGACAGGGGGCCGCTACAATGAGCAGTTCTTC. The chain employs TRBV19 and TRBJ2-1; 12 positions match TRBD1. CDR3 length: 16 residues. CDR1 and CDR2 (germline): LNHDA, SQIVND (reference sequence). V dropped 4 bases and J dropped 3; count of bases not matched to a gene: 4.

In DNA, the CDR3 is TGTGCCAGCAGCCCCACCGGGACAGGAGGGGATGGCTACACCTTC. This codes for CASSPTGTGGDGYTF. The chain employs TRBV12-3 or TRBV12-4 and TRBJ1-2; 8 nucleotides align to TRBD1. CDR3 length: 15 residues. V lost 6 bases and J lost 6; bases outside the gene matches: 12.

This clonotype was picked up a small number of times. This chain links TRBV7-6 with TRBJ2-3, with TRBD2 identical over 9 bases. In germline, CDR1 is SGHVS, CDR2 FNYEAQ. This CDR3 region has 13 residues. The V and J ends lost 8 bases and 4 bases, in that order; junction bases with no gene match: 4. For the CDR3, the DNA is TGTGCCAGCTCTAGCGGGGCCTCAGATACGCAGTATTTT. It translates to CASSSGASDTQYF.

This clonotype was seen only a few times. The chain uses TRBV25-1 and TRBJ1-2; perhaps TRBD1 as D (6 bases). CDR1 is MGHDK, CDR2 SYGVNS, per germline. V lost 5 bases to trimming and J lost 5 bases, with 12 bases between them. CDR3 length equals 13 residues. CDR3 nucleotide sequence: TGTGCCAGCAGTCCCGGGACACCGTATGGCTACACCTTC. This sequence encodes CASSPGTPYGYTF.

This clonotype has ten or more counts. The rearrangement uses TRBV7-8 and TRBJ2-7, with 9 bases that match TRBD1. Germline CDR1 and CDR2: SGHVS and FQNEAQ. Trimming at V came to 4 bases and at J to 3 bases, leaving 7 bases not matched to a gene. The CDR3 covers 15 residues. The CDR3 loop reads CASSSGTGLFYEQYV. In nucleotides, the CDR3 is TGTGCCAGCAGCTCCGGGACAGGGTTATTCTACGAGCAGTACGTC.

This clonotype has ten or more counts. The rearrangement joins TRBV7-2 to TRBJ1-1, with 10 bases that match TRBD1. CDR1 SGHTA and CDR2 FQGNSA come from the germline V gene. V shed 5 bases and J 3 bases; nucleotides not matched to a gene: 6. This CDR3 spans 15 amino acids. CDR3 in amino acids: CASSNPDRGDTEAFF. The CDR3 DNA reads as TGTGCCAGCAGCAACCCGGACAGGGGGGACACTGAAGCTTTCTTT.